Presented here are 2 T cell receptor beta chains from one specimen sequenced in a study of T cell repertoires in cytomegalovirus infection. MiXCR, applied by TCRdb to the reads, yields one record per CDR3 protein. The table lists fewer than 1,000,000 distinct CDR3 sequences, around 32% of them singletons. These receptors are not linked to any known antigen. This material consisted of cultured CD8+ T cells from PBMCs, taken from culture after CMV antigen stimulation. The receptor source for this set is a human donor in good health (CMV status not recorded). Some clones in this sample may be carry-over from other donors' samples.

This chain links TRBV10-2 with TRBJ2-3; 11 nucleotides match TRBD2. This CDR3 spans 16 amino acids. Germline values: CDR1 WSHSY, CDR2 SAAADI. Losses at the gene ends were 8 bases for V and 3 bases for J; bases not matched to a gene: 10. The CDR3 spells CASRWGSGGATDTQYF. The CDR3 nucleotides are TGCGCCAGCCGATGGGGTAGCGGGGGGGCAACAGATACGCAGTATTTT.

The genes are TRBV2 and TRBJ2-1; a weak D match, TRBD1 (6 bases). Germline V gives CDR1 SNHLY, CDR2 FYNNEI. Trimming stripped 6 bases from V and 0 bases from J, with 24 bases between. The CDR3 loop spans 19 amino acids. CDR3 in amino acids: CASSRWRTAASSSYNEQFF. The CDR3 DNA follows: TGTGCCAGCAGCCGATGGAGGACAGCCGCCTCGAGCTCCTACAATGAGCAGTTCTTC.